These T cell receptor beta chains were read from a single sample in a study of blood T cell repertoires in COVID-19. The table came from immunoSEQ multiplex PCR; TCRdb's copy has only in-frame clones and leaves some out. This sample has about 350,000 clones, with 88% found just once. Sequencing was carried out using PBMCs or T cells enriched from blood (not recorded which). Every receptor here comes from a woman under 40 who had been exposed to COVID-19. Both conserved end residues are part of each CDR3. D genes are given only for firm matches. Clone size is given for some rows only: seen once, a few or many times, or a class if the clone is expanded.

TRBJ1-1 TRBV19 once . CASSYRNTEAFF TGTGCCAGTAGTTATAGGAACACTGAAGCTTTCTTT
TRBJ2-7 TRBV19 once TRBD2 CASSFAGGEYF TGTGCCAGTAGTTTTGCGGGAGGGGAGTACTTC
TRBJ2-5 TRBV6-5 . . CASSRAGAAQETQYF TGTGCCAGCAGTCGGGCGGGCGCCGCCCAAGAGACCCAGTACTTC
TRBJ1-2 TRBV5-1 . . CASSFRQGTGYTF TGCGCCAGCAGCTTCCGGCAGGGGACGGGCTACACCTTC
TRBJ1-6 TRBV19 . . CASRKTGLPNSPLHF TGTGCCAGTAGGAAGACAGGACTGCCTAATTCACCCCTCCACTTT
TRBJ1-2 TRBV30 . . CAWTLGGGQGYTF TGTGCCTGGACCCTCGGGGGGGGGCAAGGCTACACCTTC
TRBJ1-2 TRBV2 . . CLLESGYTF TGTTTGCTCGAGAGTGGCTACACCTTC
TRBJ2-1 TRBV10-3 . TRBD2 CAVLAGDYNEQFF TGTGCCGTACTAGCGGGGGATTACAATGAGCAGTTCTTC
TRBJ2-7 TRBV18 . TRBD1 CASSPGQDYEQYF TGTGCCAGCTCACCGGGACAGGACTACGAGCAGTACTTC
TRBJ1-2 TRBV7-9 . . CASSLGRGGRMVPDYGYTF TGTGCCAGCAGCTTAGGCCGGGGAGGCAGGATGGTTCCGGACTATGGCTACACCTTC
TRBJ1-2 TRBV5-1 . TRBD1 CASSRGQALYGYTF TGCGCCAGCAGCCGGGGACAGGCCCTCTATGGCTACACCTTC
TRBJ2-1 TRBV18 . TRBD2 CASSHRTILAGRIDEQFF TGTGCCAGCTCACACCGAACCATACTAGCGGGGAGAATCGATGAGCAGTTCTTC
TRBJ1-6 TRBV7-3 . . CASVNPGSSYNSPLHF TGTGCCAGCGTCAATCCGGGGAGCTCCTATAATTCACCCCTCCACTTT
TRBJ2-5 TRBV10-3 . . CAISTELQETQYF TGTGCCATCAGTACAGAGCTACAAGAGACCCAGTACTTC
TRBJ2-1 TRBV29-1 . . CSDVAGFF TGCAGCGACGTTGCCGGGTTCTTC
TRBJ2-1 TRBV7-2 . TRBD2 CASRLAGGGYNEQFF TGTGCCAGCAGGTTAGCGGGAGGGGGTTACAATGAGCAGTTCTTC
TRBJ1-4 TRBV12-5 . . CASGPGHLNEKLFF TGTGCTAGTGGCCCCGGACACCTGAATGAAAAACTGTTTTTT
TRBJ2-3 TRBV7-8 . TRBD2 CASISGRDTQYF TGTGCCAGCATTAGCGGGAGAGATACGCAGTATTTT
TRBJ2-1 TRBV7-3 . TRBD1 CASSPGPGTGHYNEQFF TGTGCCAGCAGCCCTGGACCCGGGACAGGGCACTACAATGAGCAGTTCTTC
TRBJ2-5 TRBV5-1 . TRBD2 CASSREGGTRAETQYF TGCGCCAGCAGCCGGGAGGGAGGTACGAGGGCAGAGACCCAGTACTTC
TRBJ2-7 TRBV7-6 . TRBD2 CASSPQALAGPYEQYF TGTGCCAGCAGCCCTCAGGCCCTAGCGGGACCCTACGAGCAGTACTTC
TRBJ2-1 TRBV5-1 . TRBD1 CASSSETGDYYNEQFF TGCGCCAGCAGCTCCGAGACAGGGGATTATTACAATGAGCAGTTCTTC
TRBJ2-1 TRBV19 . TRBD2 CASSIDGLARREEQFF TGTGCCAGTAGTATAGACGGACTAGCGAGAAGGGAGGAGCAGTTCTTC
TRBJ1-3 TRBV30 . . CAWSRGGSGNTIYF TGTGCCTGGAGTCGGGGGGGGTCTGGAAACACCATATATTTT
TRBJ2-7 TRBV7-6 . . CASSLSRQGSYEQYF TGTGCCAGCAGCTTATCCCGGCAGGGCTCCTACGAGCAGTACTTC
TRBJ2-6 TRBV28 . TRBD1 CGIQGQVPSGANVLTF TGTGGCATCCAGGGACAGGTTCCTTCTGGGGCCAACGTCCTGACTTTC
TRBJ2-7 TRBV3-1/TRBV3-2 . . CASSQVLTSDEQYF TGTGCCAGCAGCCAAGTGCTAACCTCGGACGAGCAGTACTTC
TRBJ2-5 TRBV7-9 . . CASRSPGSETQYF TGTGCCAGCAGATCTCCCGGGTCAGAGACCCAGTACTTC
TRBJ1-1 TRBV7-8 . TRBD1 CASSFDRGNTEAFF TGTGCCAGCAGCTTCGACAGGGGGAACACTGAAGCTTTCTTT
TRBJ2-2 TRBV27 . . CASSPLVPGRGGSNTGELFF TGTGCCAGCAGTCCCCTAGTCCCTGGCCGCGGAGGATCGAACACCGGGGAGCTGTTTTTT
TRBJ2-5 TRBV10-1 . . CASSEPGEQETQYF TGCGCCAGCAGTGAGCCAGGGGAACAAGAGACCCAGTACTTC
TRBJ1-2 TRBV18 . . CASSREERANYGYTF TGTGCCAGCTCACGGGAGGAAAGGGCTAACTATGGCTACACCTTC
TRBJ2-3 TRBV4-2 once . CASSQQPGNWGADTQYF TGTGCCAGCAGCCAACAGCCCGGAAACTGGGGGGCAGATACGCAGTATTTT
TRBJ2-7 TRBV7-9 . TRBD2 CASSLEGAGPSYEQYF TGTGCCAGCAGCTTAGAGGGAGCGGGACCCTCCTACGAGCAGTACTTC
TRBJ1-2 TRBV3-1/TRBV3-2 many TRBD1 CASSQDWGQRSLYTF TGTGCCAGCAGCCAAGATTGGGGACAGCGGTCTCTCTACACCTTC
TRBJ2-1 TRBV10-3 . . CAIGLNEQFF TGTGCCATCGGGCTCAATGAGCAGTTCTTC
TRBJ1-2 TRBV9 . . CASRTDYGYTF TGTGCCAGCCGAACAGACTATGGCTACACCTTC
TRBJ1-2 TRBV25-1 . . CACRGGEYGYTF TGTGCCTGCCGCGGAGGGGAATATGGCTACACCTTC
TRBJ2-2 TRBV7-9 . . CASRLAGVSGELFF TGTGCCAGCAGGCTGGCAGGGGTGAGCGGGGAGCTGTTTTTT
TRBJ1-5 TRBV2 . TRBD1 CASSESGGDQPQHF TGTGCCAGCAGTGAATCAGGGGGCGACCAGCCCCAGCATTTT
TRBJ1-2 TRBV6-5 once TRBD1 CASSSLTGGYGYTF TGTGCCAGCAGTAGCCTGACAGGGGGCTATGGCTACACCTTC
TRBJ2-3 TRBV5-6 . TRBD2 CASSRAGLTDTQYF TGTGCCAGCAGCCGAGCGGGACTCACAGATACGCAGTATTTT
TRBJ1-2 TRBV7-3 . . CASSSPEGYGYTF TGTGCCAGCAGCTCTCCGGAGGGTTATGGCTACACCTTC
TRBJ2-2 TRBV18 . . CASSPLGGPRSGELFF TGTGCCAGCTCACCACTGGGGGGGCCTCGATCCGGGGAGCTGTTTTTT
TRBJ2-2 TRBV27 . TRBD2 CASSLGTSGFGELFF TGTGCCAGCAGTCTAGGGACTAGCGGGTTCGGGGAGCTGTTTTTT
TRBJ1-1 TRBV29-1 once . CSVEVVGVNTEAFF TGCAGCGTTGAAGTGGTTGGAGTGAACACTGAAGCTTTCTTT
TRBJ2-7 TRBV27 . . CASSFIWTAPEGFNGYEQYF TGTGCCAGCAGTTTCATTTGGACAGCGCCCGAAGGGTTTAACGGATACGAGCAGTACTTC
TRBJ2-2 TRBV19 . TRBD2 CASSIVGGSANTGELFF TGTGCCAGTAGTATAGTGGGGGGGTCGGCGAACACCGGGGAGCTGTTTTTT
TRBJ2-3 TRBV4-1 . TRBD1 CASSQGDRPGGGIGAQYF TGCGCCAGCAGCCAAGGCGACAGGCCAGGGGGCGGGATAGGCGCGCAGTATTTT
TRBJ2-2 TRBV9 few . CASSVGAGGELFF TGTGCCAGCAGCGTAGGTGCGGGCGGGGAGCTGTTTTTT
TRBJ2-3 TRBV11-3 . . CASSLGPSQDTQYF TGTGCCAGCAGCTTGGGCCCCTCGCAAGATACGCAGTATTTT
TRBJ2-1 TRBV4-1 . . CASSQDTVEQFF TGCGCCAGCAGCCAAGATACGGTTGAGCAGTTCTTC
TRBJ1-1 TRBV7-3 . TRBD1 CASSLNAGGTEAFF TGTGCCAGCAGCTTAAATGCAGGGGGGACTGAAGCTTTCTTT
TRBJ1-3 TRBV7-6 . TRBD1 CASSLGQGTSSGNTIYF TGTGCCAGCAGCTTAGGACAGGGGACGAGCTCTGGAAACACCATATATTTT
TRBJ2-3 TRBV5-4 . . CASSLRFRERKYF TGTGCCAGCAGCTTGCGCTTCCGGGAACGCAAGTATTTT
TRBJ2-2 TRBV29-1 . TRBD1 CSVSGGGELFF TGCAGCGTATCAGGGGGTGGGGAGCTGTTTTTT
TRBJ2-7 TRBV7-9 once . CASLLPGSYEQYF TGTGCCAGCCTACTCCCGGGGTCCTACGAGCAGTACTTC
TRBJ2-1 TRBV2 . TRBD2 CASSERSSGRHEQFF TGTGCCAGCAGTGAAAGGTCTAGCGGGAGGCATGAGCAGTTCTTC
TRBJ1-3 TRBV14 . TRBD1 CASSRAGQRNTIYF TGTGCCAGCAGCCGGGCGGGACAGCGAAACACCATATATTTT